Given below is one T cell receptor beta chain in context. Its cognate antigen is unknown. Clones were sequenced by immunoSEQ multiplex PCR, and TCRdb holds only the in-frame ones, with some missing. Of roughly 100,000 clones listed, approximately 87% were seen once; the top ten hold 1.5% to 2%. Trimming stripped 6 bases from V and 4 bases from J, with 15 bases between. Germline-derived CDR1 and CDR2 are SGHAT and FQNNGV. This CDR3 contains 14 residues. These data come from a study of OX40 agonist ivuxolimab in advanced cancers. Findings of the study overall: What antigens the expanded peripheral T cells recognized was never established.

The rearrangement joins TRBV11-2 to TRBJ1-1, with a tentative D call TRBD1 (6 bases). The TCR was taken from an adult with an advanced solid tumor such as melanoma, head and neck, liver or kidney cancer. Material: CD4+ or CD8+ T cells sorted from blood, obtained in a trial of the OX40 agonist ivuxolimab. CDR3 nucleotides: TGTGCCAGCAGATTTAGAGGGGGGGGCACTGAAGCTTTCTTT. It codes for CASRFRGGGTEAFF.